The rows below give T cell receptor beta chains drawn from one sample of a study of OX40 agonist ivuxolimab in advanced cancers. TCRdb's table, derived via immunoSEQ multiplex PCR, lists solely in-frame clones and lacks some. The top ten hold about 1.7% of the sample, which has roughly 79,000 clones, about 90% seen once. The source material was CD4+ or CD8+ T cells sorted from blood, sampled in a trial of the OX40 agonist ivuxolimab. The receptors stem from an adult with an advanced solid tumor such as melanoma, head and neck, liver or kidney cancer. Both conserved end residues are part of each CDR3. The order of the fields is CDR3 protein, CDR3 DNA, D gene, V gene, J gene, clone size. The D gene is left open where the match is weak. Some rows mark clone size as missing; the rest say once, few, many or name a class of expanded clone.

CDR3 protein: CASSLMGNTIYF; CDR3 DNA: TGTGCCAGCAGCTTAATGGGAAACACCATATATTTT; D gene: .; V gene: TRBV7-2; J gene: TRBJ1-3; clone size: .
CDR3 protein: CASSQEFTSGIYEQYF; CDR3 DNA: TGCGCCAGCAGCCAAGAGTTTACTAGCGGAATTTACGAGCAGTACTTC; D gene: TRBD2; V gene: TRBV4-3; J gene: TRBJ2-7; clone size: once
CDR3 protein: CASSRQDRVDTQYF; CDR3 DNA: TGTGCCAGCTCACGACAGGACAGGGTGGATACGCAGTATTTT; D gene: TRBD1; V gene: TRBV18; J gene: TRBJ2-3; clone size: once
CDR3 protein: CSVGKGSEQYF; CDR3 DNA: TGCAGCGTGGGAAAGGGGAGCGAGCAGTACTTC; D gene: .; V gene: TRBV29-1; J gene: TRBJ2-7; clone size: few
CDR3 protein: CASSLLIGGGEKLFF; CDR3 DNA: TGTGCCAGCAGCTTACTCATAGGGGGGGGTGAAAAACTGTTTTTT; D gene: .; V gene: TRBV11-2; J gene: TRBJ1-4; clone size: .
CDR3 protein: CASSTVGGRETQYF; CDR3 DNA: TGCGCCAGCAGCACTGTGGGGGGACGGGAGACCCAGTACTTC; D gene: .; V gene: TRBV5-1; J gene: TRBJ2-5; clone size: .
CDR3 protein: CASSTMTSDNEQFF; CDR3 DNA: TGTGCCAGCAGCACAATGACGAGTGACAATGAGCAGTTCTTC; D gene: .; V gene: TRBV6-5; J gene: TRBJ2-1; clone size: .
CDR3 protein: CASREVPTTGYTF; CDR3 DNA: TGTGCCAGCCGGGAGGTCCCTACCACCGGCTACACCTTC; D gene: .; V gene: TRBV6-1; J gene: TRBJ1-2; clone size: .
CDR3 protein: CASSLSRQSNYGYTF; CDR3 DNA: TGTGCCAGCAGTTTATCGCGACAGTCTAACTATGGCTACACCTTC; D gene: .; V gene: TRBV6-5; J gene: TRBJ1-2; clone size: .
CDR3 protein: CASSRDGKTEAFF; CDR3 DNA: TGTGCCAGCAGTCGGGACGGCAAGACTGAAGCTTTCTTT; D gene: .; V gene: TRBV28; J gene: TRBJ1-1; clone size: .
CDR3 protein: CASSLGGYPGRETQYF; CDR3 DNA: TGTGCCAGCAGCTTAGGGGGATACCCTGGGCGGGAGACCCAGTACTTC; D gene: .; V gene: TRBV7-3; J gene: TRBJ2-5; clone size: once
CDR3 protein: CASSLAGLNTGELFF; CDR3 DNA: TGCGCCAGCAGCCTAGCAGGGCTCAACACCGGGGAGCTGTTTTTT; D gene: .; V gene: TRBV5-1; J gene: TRBJ2-2; clone size: .
CDR3 protein: CASSLTYTSTDTQYF; CDR3 DNA: TGTGCCAGCAGCTTAACGTACACGAGCACAGATACGCAGTATTTT; D gene: .; V gene: TRBV7-3; J gene: TRBJ2-3; clone size: .
CDR3 protein: CASSPDRVGTGANVLTF; CDR3 DNA: TGTGCCAGCTCGCCCGACAGGGTGGGGACCGGGGCCAACGTCCTGACTTTC; D gene: TRBD1; V gene: TRBV18; J gene: TRBJ2-6; clone size: .
CDR3 protein: CASKAGGIGAYEQYF; CDR3 DNA: TGTGCCAGCAAAGCGGGAGGGATCGGGGCCTACGAGCAGTACTTC; D gene: TRBD2; V gene: TRBV6-1; J gene: TRBJ2-7; clone size: .
CDR3 protein: CASSGTSGTGVNEQFF; CDR3 DNA: TGTGCCAGCAGTGGTACCTCCGGGACAGGCGTGAATGAGCAGTTCTTC; D gene: TRBD1; V gene: TRBV6-1; J gene: TRBJ2-1; clone size: .
CDR3 protein: CASSEGQGVNEKLFF; CDR3 DNA: TGCGCCAGCAGCGAGGGACAGGGGGTAAATGAAAAACTGTTTTTT; D gene: TRBD1; V gene: TRBV5-1; J gene: TRBJ1-4; clone size: .
CDR3 protein: CATSRDWAGQFF; CDR3 DNA: TGTGCCACCAGCAGAGATTGGGCAGGGCAGTTCTTC; D gene: .; V gene: TRBV15; J gene: TRBJ2-1; clone size: .
CDR3 protein: CATEPWDGTNTGELFF; CDR3 DNA: TGTGCCACCGAACCATGGGACGGAACGAACACCGGGGAGCTGTTTTTT; D gene: .; V gene: TRBV19; J gene: TRBJ2-2; clone size: .
CDR3 protein: CASSLGELALEQFF; CDR3 DNA: TGTGCCAGCTCACTAGGGGAACTTGCCCTTGAGCAGTTCTTC; D gene: .; V gene: TRBV18; J gene: TRBJ2-1; clone size: .
CDR3 protein: CASSDQLGGTQYF; CDR3 DNA: TGTGCCAGCAGTGATCAGCTAGGGGGTACGCAGTATTTT; D gene: .; V gene: TRBV6-4; J gene: TRBJ2-3; clone size: .
CDR3 protein: CASSVQLGTYEQYF; CDR3 DNA: TGTGCCAGCAGTGTTCAACTAGGTACCTACGAGCAGTACTTC; D gene: .; V gene: TRBV2; J gene: TRBJ2-7; clone size: .
CDR3 protein: CSAGEKPDTQYF; CDR3 DNA: TGCAGCGCCGGTGAGAAACCAGATACGCAGTATTTT; D gene: .; V gene: TRBV29-1; J gene: TRBJ2-3; clone size: .
CDR3 protein: CASSDSIRKYF; CDR3 DNA: TGCGCCAGCAGTGATAGCATCAGAAAGTACTTC; D gene: .; V gene: TRBV10-2; J gene: TRBJ2-4; clone size: .
CDR3 protein: CASSPPVSYRGRGETQYF; CDR3 DNA: TGTGCCAGCTCACCACCTGTTTCCTACAGGGGGCGCGGGGAGACCCAGTACTTC; D gene: TRBD1; V gene: TRBV18; J gene: TRBJ2-5; clone size: .
CDR3 protein: CASSLSASLSTDTQYF; CDR3 DNA: TGTGCCAGCAGCTTAAGTGCTAGCCTTAGCACAGATACGCAGTATTTT; D gene: .; V gene: TRBV7-9; J gene: TRBJ2-3; clone size: .
CDR3 protein: CASSVQLAGANVLTF; CDR3 DNA: TGTGCCAGCAGCGTACAACTTGCCGGGGCCAACGTCCTGACTTTC; D gene: .; V gene: TRBV9; J gene: TRBJ2-6; clone size: .